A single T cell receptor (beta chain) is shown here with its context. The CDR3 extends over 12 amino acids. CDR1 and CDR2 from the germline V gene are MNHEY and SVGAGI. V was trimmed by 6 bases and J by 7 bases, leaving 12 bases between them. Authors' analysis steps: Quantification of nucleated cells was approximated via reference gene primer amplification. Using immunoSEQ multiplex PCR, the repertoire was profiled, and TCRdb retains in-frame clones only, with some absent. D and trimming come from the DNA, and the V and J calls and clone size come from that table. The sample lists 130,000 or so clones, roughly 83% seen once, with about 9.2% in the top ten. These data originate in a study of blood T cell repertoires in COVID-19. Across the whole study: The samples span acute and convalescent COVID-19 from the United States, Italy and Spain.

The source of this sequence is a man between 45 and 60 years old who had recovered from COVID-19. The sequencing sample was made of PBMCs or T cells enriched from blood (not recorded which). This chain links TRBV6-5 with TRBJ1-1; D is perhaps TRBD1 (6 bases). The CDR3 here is CASRRDRHEAFF. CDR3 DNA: TGTGCCAGCAGACGCGACAGGCATGAAGCTTTCTTT.